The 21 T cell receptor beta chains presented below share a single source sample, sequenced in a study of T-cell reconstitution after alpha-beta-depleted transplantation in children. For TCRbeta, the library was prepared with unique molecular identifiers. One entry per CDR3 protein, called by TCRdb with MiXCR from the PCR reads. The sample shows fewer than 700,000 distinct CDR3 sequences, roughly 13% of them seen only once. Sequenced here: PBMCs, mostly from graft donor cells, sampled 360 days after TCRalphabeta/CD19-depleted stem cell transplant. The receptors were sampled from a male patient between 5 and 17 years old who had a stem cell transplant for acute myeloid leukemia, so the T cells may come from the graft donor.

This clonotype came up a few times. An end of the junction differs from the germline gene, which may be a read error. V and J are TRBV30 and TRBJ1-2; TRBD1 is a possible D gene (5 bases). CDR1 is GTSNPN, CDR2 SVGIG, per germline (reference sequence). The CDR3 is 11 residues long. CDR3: CAWSVRLGDFF. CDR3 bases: TGTGCCTGGAGCGTGAGACTTGGGGACTTCTTC. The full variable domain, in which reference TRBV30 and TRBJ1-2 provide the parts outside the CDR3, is SQTIHQWPATLVQPVGSPLSLECTVEGTSNPNLYWYRQAAGRGLQLLFYSVGIGQISSEVPQNLSASRPQDRQFILSSKKLLLSDSGFYLCAWSVRLGDFFGSGTRLTVV.

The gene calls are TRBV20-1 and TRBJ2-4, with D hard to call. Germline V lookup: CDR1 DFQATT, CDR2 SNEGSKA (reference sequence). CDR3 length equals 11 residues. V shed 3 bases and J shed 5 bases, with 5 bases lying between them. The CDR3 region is CSASRQNIQYF. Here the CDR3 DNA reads TGCAGTGCTAGTCGACAAAACATTCAGTACTTC.

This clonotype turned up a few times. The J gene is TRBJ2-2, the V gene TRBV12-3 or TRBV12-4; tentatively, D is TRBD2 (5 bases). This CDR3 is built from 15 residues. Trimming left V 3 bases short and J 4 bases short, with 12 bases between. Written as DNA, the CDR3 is TGTGCCAGCAGTTTTGGCGGGTTGGTCACCGGGGAGCTGTTTTTT. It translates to CASSFGGLVTGELFF.

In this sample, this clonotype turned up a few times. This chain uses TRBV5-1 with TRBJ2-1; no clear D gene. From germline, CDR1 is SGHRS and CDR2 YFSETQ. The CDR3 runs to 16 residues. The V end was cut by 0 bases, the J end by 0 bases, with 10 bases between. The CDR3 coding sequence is TGCGCCAGCAGCTTGGCCCCCGCTAGCTCCTACAATGAGCAGTTCTTC. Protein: CASSLAPASSYNEQFF.

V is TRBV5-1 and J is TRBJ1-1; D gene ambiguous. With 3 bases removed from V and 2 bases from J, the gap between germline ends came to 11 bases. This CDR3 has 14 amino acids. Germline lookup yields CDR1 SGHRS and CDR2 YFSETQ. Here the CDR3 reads CASSSLRTNTEAFF. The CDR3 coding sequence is TGCGCCAGCAGCTCACTACGAACAAACACTGAAGCTTTCTTT.

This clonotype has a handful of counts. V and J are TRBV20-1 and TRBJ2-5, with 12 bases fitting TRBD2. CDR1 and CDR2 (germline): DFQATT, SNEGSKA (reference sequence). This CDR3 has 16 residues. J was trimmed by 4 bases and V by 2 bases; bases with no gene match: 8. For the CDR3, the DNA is TGCAGTGCTAGACTAGCGGGAGGGCCTATCGGAGAGACCCAGTACTTC. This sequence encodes CSARLAGGPIGETQYF.

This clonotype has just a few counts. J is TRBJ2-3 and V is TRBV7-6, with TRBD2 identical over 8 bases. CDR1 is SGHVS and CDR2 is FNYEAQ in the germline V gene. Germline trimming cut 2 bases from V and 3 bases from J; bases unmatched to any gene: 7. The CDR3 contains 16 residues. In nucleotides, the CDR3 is TGTGCCAGCAGCTTAAGGCTAGCGGGTCAGACAGATACGCAGTATTTT. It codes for CASSLRLAGQTDTQYF.

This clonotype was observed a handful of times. CDR3 DNA: TGTGCCAGCAGCGTGGCCGGGACTAGCAGTTTTTTAAACATTCAGTACTTC. Amino acid sequence: CASSVAGTSSFLNIQYF. This rearrangement joins TRBV7-2 to TRBJ2-4; 9 bases match TRBD2. V lost 5 bases, J lost 6 bases, and 14 bases stayed unmatched. This CDR3 has 17 amino acids. Per germline, CDR1 SGHTA and CDR2 FQGNSA.

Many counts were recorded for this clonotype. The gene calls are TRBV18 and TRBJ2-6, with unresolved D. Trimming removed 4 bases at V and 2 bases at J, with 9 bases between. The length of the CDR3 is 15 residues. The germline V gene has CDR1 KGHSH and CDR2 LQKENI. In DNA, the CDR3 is TGTGCCAGCTCACGCGAGCAAGCTGGGGCCAACGTCCTGACTTTC. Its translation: CASSREQAGANVLTF.

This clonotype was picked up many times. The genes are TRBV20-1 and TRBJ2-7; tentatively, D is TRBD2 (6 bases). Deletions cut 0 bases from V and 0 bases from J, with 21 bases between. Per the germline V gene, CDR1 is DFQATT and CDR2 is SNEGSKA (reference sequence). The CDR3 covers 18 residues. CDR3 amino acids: CSARDPQAEGPLSYEQYF. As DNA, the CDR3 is TGCAGTGCTAGAGACCCCCAGGCGGAGGGCCCCCTCTCCTACGAGCAGTACTTC.

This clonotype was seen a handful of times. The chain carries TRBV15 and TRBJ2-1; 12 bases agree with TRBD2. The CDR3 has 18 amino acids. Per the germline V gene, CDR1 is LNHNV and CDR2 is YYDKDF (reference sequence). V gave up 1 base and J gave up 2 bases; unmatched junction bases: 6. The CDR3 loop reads CATSRGLLAGGPYNEQFF. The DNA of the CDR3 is TGTGCCACCAGCAGAGGTTTACTAGCGGGAGGCCCCTACAATGAGCAGTTCTTC.

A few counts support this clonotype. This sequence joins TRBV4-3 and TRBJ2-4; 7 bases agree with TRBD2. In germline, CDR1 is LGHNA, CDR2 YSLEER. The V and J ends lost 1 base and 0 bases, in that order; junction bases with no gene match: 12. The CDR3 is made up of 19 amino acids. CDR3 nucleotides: TGCGCCAGCAGCCAAGTCCGAGCTAGCGGAGTCTTAGCCAAAAACATTCAGTACTTC. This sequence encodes CASSQVRASGVLAKNIQYF.

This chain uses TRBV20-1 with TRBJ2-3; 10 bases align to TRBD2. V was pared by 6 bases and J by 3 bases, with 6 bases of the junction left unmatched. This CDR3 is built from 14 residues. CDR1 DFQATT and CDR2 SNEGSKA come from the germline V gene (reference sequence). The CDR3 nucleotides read TGCAGTGCGCTAGCGGGAGAGGGTACAGATACGCAGTATTTT. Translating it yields CSALAGEGTDTQYF.

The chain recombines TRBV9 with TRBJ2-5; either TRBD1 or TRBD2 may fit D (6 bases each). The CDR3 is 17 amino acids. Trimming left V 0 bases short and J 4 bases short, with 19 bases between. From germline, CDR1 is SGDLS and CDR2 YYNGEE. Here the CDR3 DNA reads TGTGCCAGCAGCGTAGGGGGGGCTGAACTTGCCGGAGAGACCCAGTACTTC. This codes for CASSVGGAELAGETQYF.

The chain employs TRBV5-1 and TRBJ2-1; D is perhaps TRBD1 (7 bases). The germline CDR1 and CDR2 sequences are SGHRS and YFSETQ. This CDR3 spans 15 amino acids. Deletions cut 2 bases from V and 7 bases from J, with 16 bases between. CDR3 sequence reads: CASSFQGGELNEQFF. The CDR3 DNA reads TGCGCCAGCAGCTTCCAGGGGGGTGAGTTAAATGAGCAGTTCTTC. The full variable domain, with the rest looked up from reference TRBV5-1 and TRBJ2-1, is KAGVTQTPRYLIKTRGQQVTLSCSPISGHRSVSWYQQTPGQGLQFLFEYFSETQRNKGNFPGRFSGRQFSNSRSEMNVSTLELGDSALYLCASSFQGGELNEQFFGPGTRLTVL.

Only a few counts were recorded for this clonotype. CDR3 bases: TGTGCCAGCTCTCAAGCGGGAGTAAGCTACGAGCAGTACTTC. Protein: CASSQAGVSYEQYF. The chain recombines TRBV18 with TRBJ2-7; 8 nucleotides align to TRBD2. Germline assignment: CDR1 KGHSH and CDR2 LQKENI. The CDR3 has 14 amino acids. V gave up 6 bases and J gave up 3 bases; unmatched junction bases: 7.

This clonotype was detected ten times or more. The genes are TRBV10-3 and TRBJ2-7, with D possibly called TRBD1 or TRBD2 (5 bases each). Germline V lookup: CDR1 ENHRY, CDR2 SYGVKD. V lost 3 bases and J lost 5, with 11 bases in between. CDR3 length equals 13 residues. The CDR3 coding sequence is TGTGCCATCAGTGATGGGGGTGGCCACGAGCAGTACTTC. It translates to CAISDGGGHEQYF.

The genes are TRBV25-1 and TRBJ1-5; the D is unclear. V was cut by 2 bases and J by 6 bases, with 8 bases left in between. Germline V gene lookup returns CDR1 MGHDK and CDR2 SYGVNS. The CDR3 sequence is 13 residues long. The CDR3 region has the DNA TGTGCCAGCAGTGAACCTGATCGTCAGCCCCAGCATTTT. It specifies CASSEPDRQPQHF.

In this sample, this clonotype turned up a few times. DNA for the CDR3: TGCGCCAGCCGCCTTACCGGCTCAGATACGCAGTATTTT. Protein: CASRLTGSDTQYF. The chain links TRBV5-1 to TRBJ2-3; D not resolved. This CDR3 contains 13 residues. Germline V gives CDR1 SGHRS, CDR2 YFSETQ. V was clipped by 7 bases and J by 4 bases, with 13 bases between them.

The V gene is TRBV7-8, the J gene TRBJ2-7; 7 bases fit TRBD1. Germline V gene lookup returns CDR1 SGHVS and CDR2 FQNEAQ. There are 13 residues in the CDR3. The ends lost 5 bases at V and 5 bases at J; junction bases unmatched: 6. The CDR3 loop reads CASSRDRANEQYF. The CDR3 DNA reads TGTGCCAGCAGCCGCGACAGGGCAAACGAGCAGTACTTC.

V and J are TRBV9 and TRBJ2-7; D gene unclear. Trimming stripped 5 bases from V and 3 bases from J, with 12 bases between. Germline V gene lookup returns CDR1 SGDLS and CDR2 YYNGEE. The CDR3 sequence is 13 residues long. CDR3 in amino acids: CASSRRLGYEQYF. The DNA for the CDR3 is TGTGCCAGCAGTAGACGGCTGGGCTACGAGCAGTACTTC.